This T cell receptor beta chain was observed in a study of blood T cell repertoires in COVID-19. Libraries were prepared by immunoSEQ multiplex PCR; TCRdb keeps only in-frame clonotypes and omits some of them. The sample has some 180,000 clones; 80% to 90% are singletons. V lost 2 bases and J 10 bases, leaving 11 bases between the germline ends. The CDR3 is made up of 12 amino acids. Germline V gene data show CDR1 as SGHTA and CDR2 as FQGNSA. The sequence was obtained from a woman at least 80 years old with COVID-19, enrolled during active disease. Sequencing was carried out using peripheral blood. The V call is TRBV7-2, the J call TRBJ1-2; the D is unclear. The CDR3 protein is CASSLIWPTYTF. The CDR3 DNA follows: TGTGCCAGCAGCTTAATCTGGCCAACCTACACCTTC. The whole variable domain, filled in from reference TRBV7-2 and TRBJ1-2, reads GAGVSQSPSNKVTEKGKDVELRCDPISGHTALYWYRQSLGQGLEFLIYFQGNSAPDKSGLPSDRFSAERTGGSVSTLTIQRTQQEDSAVYLCASSLIWPTYTFGSGTRLTVV.